These T cell receptor beta chains were read from a single sample in a study of T-cell reconstitution after alpha-beta-depleted transplantation in children. Each CDR3 protein is one row after TCRdb ran MiXCR on the PCR reads. The sample yields 500,000 or so distinct CDR3 sequences, roughly 10% seen once. The sample was PBMCs, mostly from graft donor cells, taken 180 days after TCRalphabeta/CD19-depleted stem cell transplant. Receptor source: a female patient aged 2 to 10 who had a stem cell transplant for aplastic anemia, so the T cells may come from the graft donor. Each CDR3 is given with its conserved first and last residue. D genes are given only for firm matches.

CDR3aa: CASSLAFGSGDEQYF; d_gene: .; v_gene: TRBV7-6
CDR3aa: CASSLITSGYNEQFF; d_gene: TRBD2; v_gene: TRBV7-2
CDR3aa: CASSWRTGTEQYF; d_gene: TRBD1; v_gene: TRBV18
CDR3aa: CASKGTNSGNTIYF; d_gene: .; v_gene: TRBV6-1
CDR3aa: CASSTWDRAGGANVLTF; d_gene: TRBD1; v_gene: TRBV12-3/TRBV12-4
CDR3aa: CASSPRDGTRETQYF; d_gene: .; v_gene: TRBV27
CDR3aa: CASSPNGWGAETQYF; d_gene: .; v_gene: TRBV18
CDR3aa: CASSFAGQGSEKLFF; d_gene: TRBD1; v_gene: TRBV28
CDR3aa: CSAIGGGETQYF; d_gene: TRBD2; v_gene: TRBV20-1
CDR3aa: CASSPTAGANQPQHF; d_gene: .; v_gene: TRBV11-2
CDR3aa: CATRGAGTGIETQYF; d_gene: TRBD1; v_gene: TRBV15
CDR3aa: CASSYGVYTDTQYF; d_gene: .; v_gene: TRBV6-2/TRBV6-3
CDR3aa: CASSQVVLGGSDTQYF; d_gene: .; v_gene: TRBV14
CDR3aa: CSARDRLAGGYYNEQFF; d_gene: TRBD2; v_gene: TRBV20-1
CDR3aa: CASSARTGGFAGNTIYF; d_gene: TRBD1; v_gene: TRBV7-2
CDR3aa: CASSPGRAGEQFF; d_gene: TRBD2; v_gene: TRBV3-1
CDR3aa: CASSCPISGPLRPLRVYNEQFF; d_gene: .; v_gene: TRBV28
CDR3aa: CASSATSGQEDQPQHF; d_gene: TRBD1; v_gene: TRBV7-9
CDR3aa: CASSPIGGSRFF; d_gene: .; v_gene: TRBV6-5
CDR3aa: CASSQEGWRDTQYF; d_gene: .; v_gene: TRBV4-3
CDR3aa: CASSGQNLAKNIQYF; d_gene: .; v_gene: TRBV6-1
CDR3aa: CAIMDRNTGELFF; d_gene: .; v_gene: TRBV10-3
CDR3aa: CASSQARLAGVDSEQFF; d_gene: TRBD2; v_gene: TRBV3-1
CDR3aa: CSAGYPGTPTEAQYF; d_gene: .; v_gene: TRBV20-1
CDR3aa: CASSDDKTGSEKLFF; d_gene: .; v_gene: TRBV25-1
CDR3aa: CASSFRETGTPYEQYF; d_gene: TRBD1; v_gene: TRBV27
CDR3aa: CASSLYPGRENYGYTF; d_gene: .; v_gene: TRBV3-1
CDR3aa: CASSWGLGPDTQYF; d_gene: TRBD2; v_gene: TRBV7-2
CDR3aa: CASSVGGRESHNEQFF; d_gene: TRBD2; v_gene: TRBV9
CDR3aa: CSAIHRRTF; d_gene: .; v_gene: TRBV20-1
CDR3aa: CASSGTDEGTF; d_gene: TRBD1; v_gene: TRBV12-3/TRBV12-4
CDR3aa: CASSFGSEYNEQFF; d_gene: .; v_gene: TRBV7-3
CDR3aa: CASSRPGQGDQSSYEQYF; d_gene: TRBD1; v_gene: TRBV28
CDR3aa: CASGLGPQETQYF; d_gene: .; v_gene: TRBV12-5
CDR3aa: CASSLQLSAGTYQETQYF; d_gene: .; v_gene: TRBV28
CDR3aa: CASRPSGTVYGYTF; d_gene: TRBD1; v_gene: TRBV6-2/TRBV6-3
CDR3aa: CASSSGTADSPLHF; d_gene: .; v_gene: TRBV28
CDR3aa: CASSLRGGSSADTQYF; d_gene: .; v_gene: TRBV7-2
CDR3aa: CASSKTGTGGKLFF; d_gene: TRBD1; v_gene: TRBV7-2
CDR3aa: CASSVRGGADPHEQFF; d_gene: .; v_gene: TRBV12-3/TRBV12-4
CDR3aa: CSVAPGGEETQYF; d_gene: .; v_gene: TRBV29-1
CDR3aa: CASTGTGLGEQYF; d_gene: TRBD1; v_gene: TRBV6-6
CDR3aa: CASSLAAGSTDTQYF; d_gene: .; v_gene: TRBV5-1
CDR3aa: CASSGTGTGGRETQYF; d_gene: TRBD1; v_gene: TRBV7-6
CDR3aa: CASSLEPVHEKLFF; d_gene: .; v_gene: TRBV7-9
CDR3aa: CASSAAGETQYF; d_gene: .; v_gene: TRBV10-1